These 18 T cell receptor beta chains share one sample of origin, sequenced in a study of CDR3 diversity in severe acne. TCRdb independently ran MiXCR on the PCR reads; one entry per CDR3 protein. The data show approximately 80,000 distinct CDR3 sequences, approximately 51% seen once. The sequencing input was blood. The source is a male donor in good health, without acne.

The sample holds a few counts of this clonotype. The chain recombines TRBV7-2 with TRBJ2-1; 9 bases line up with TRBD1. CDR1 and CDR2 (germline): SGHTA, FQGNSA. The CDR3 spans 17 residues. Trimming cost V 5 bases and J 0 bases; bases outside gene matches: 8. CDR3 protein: CASSPDRGAFSYNEQFF. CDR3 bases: TGTGCCAGCAGCCCGGACAGGGGCGCCTTCTCCTACAATGAGCAGTTCTTC.

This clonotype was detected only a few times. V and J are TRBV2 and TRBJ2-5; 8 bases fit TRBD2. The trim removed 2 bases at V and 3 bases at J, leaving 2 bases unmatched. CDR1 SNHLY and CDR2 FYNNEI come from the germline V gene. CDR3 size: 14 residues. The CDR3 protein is CASSESTSEETQYF. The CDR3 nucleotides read TGTGCCAGCAGTGAATCGACTAGCGAAGAGACCCAGTACTTC.

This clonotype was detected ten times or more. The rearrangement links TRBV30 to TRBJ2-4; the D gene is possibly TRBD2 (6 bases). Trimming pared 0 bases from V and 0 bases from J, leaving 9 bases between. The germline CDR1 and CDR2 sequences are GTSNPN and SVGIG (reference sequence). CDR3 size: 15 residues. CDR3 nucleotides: TGTGCCTGGAGTGTGGAGGGAAGAGCCAAAAACATTCAGTACTTC. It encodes CAWSVEGRAKNIQYF.

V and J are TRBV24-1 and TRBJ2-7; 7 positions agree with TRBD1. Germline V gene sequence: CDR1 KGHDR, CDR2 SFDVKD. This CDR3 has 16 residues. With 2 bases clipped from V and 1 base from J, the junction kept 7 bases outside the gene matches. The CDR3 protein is CATSDSRRDSSYEQYF. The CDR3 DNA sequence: TGTGCCACCAGTGATTCTAGACGGGACAGTTCCTACGAGCAGTACTTC.

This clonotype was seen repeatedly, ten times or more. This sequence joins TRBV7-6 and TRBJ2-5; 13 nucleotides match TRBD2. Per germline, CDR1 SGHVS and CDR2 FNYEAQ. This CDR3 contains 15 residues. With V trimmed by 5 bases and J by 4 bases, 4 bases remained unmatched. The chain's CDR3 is CASSALAGGPETQYF. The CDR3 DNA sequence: TGTGCCAGCAGCGCACTAGCGGGGGGGCCAGAGACCCAGTACTTC.

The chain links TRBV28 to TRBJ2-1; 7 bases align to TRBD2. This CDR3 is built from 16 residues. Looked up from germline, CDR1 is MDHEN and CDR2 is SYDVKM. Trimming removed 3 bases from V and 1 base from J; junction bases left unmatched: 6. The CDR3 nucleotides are TGTGCCAGCAGTTTGACGCGGGAGAGGTCCTACAATGAGCAGTTCTTC. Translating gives CASSLTRERSYNEQFF.

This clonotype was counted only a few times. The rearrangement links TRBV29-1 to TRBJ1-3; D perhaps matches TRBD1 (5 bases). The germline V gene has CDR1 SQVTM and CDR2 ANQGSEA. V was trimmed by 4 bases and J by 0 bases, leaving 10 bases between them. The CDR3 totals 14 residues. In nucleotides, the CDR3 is TGCAGCGTTGTTCCAGGGAGCTCTGGAAACACCATATATTTT. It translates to CSVVPGSSGNTIYF.

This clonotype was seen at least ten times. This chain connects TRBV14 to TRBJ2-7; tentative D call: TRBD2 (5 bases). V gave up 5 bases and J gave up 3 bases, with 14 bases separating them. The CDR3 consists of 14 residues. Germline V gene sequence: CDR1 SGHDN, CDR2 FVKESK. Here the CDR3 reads CASSYFTSGYEQYF. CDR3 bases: TGTGCCAGCAGCTACTTCACTAGTGGCTACGAGCAGTACTTC.

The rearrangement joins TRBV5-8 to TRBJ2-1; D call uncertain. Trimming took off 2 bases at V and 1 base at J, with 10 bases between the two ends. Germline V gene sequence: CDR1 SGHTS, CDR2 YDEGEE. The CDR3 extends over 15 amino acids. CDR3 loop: CASSFGSVSYNEQFF. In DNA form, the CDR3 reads TGTGCCAGCAGCTTTGGGTCCGTGTCCTACAATGAGCAGTTCTTC.

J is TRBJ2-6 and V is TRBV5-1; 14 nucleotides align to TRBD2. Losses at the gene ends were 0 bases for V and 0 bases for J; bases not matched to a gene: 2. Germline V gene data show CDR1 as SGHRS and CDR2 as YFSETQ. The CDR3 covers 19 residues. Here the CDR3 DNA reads TGCGCCAGCAGCTTGGATGGGACTAGCGGGAGCTCTGGGGCCAACGTCCTGACTTTC. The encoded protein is CASSLDGTSGSSGANVLTF.

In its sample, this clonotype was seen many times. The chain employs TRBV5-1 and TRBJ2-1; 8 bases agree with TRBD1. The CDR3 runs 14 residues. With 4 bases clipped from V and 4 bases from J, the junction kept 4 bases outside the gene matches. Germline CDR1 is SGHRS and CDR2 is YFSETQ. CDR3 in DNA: TGCGCCAGCAGCCCGGGACAGGTATACAATGAGCAGTTCTTC. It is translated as CASSPGQVYNEQFF. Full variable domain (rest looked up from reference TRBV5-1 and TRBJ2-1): KAGVTQTPRYLIKTRGQQVTLSCSPISGHRSVSWYQQTPGQGLQFLFEYFSETQRNKGNFPGRFSGRQFSNSRSEMNVSTLELGDSALYLCASSPGQVYNEQFFGPGTRLTVL.

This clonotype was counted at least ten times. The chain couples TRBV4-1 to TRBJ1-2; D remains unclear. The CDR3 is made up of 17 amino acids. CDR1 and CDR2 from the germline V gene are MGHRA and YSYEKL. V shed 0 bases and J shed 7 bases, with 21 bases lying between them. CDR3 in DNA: TGCGCCAGCAGCCAAGATTCGATGACACAAAAAAACGGTGGCTACACCTTC. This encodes CASSQDSMTQKNGGYTF.

CDR3 DNA: TGCAGCGTTGAGATGGGGGCTCAACTGTTTTTT. It codes for CSVEMGAQLFF. This chain connects TRBV29-1 to TRBJ1-4; maybe TRBD1 (6 bases). The germline V and J ends were trimmed by 3 bases and 12 bases, with 11 bases remaining between them. The CDR3 has 11 residues. Germline CDR1 and CDR2: SQVTM and ANQGSEA. Supplemented by reference TRBV29-1 and TRBJ1-4, the full variable domain reads SAVISQKPSRDICQRGTSLTIQCQVDSQVTMMFWYRQQPGQSLTLIATANQGSEATYESGFVIDKFPISRPNLTFSTLTVSNMSPEDSSIYLCSVEMGAQLFFGSGTQLSVL.

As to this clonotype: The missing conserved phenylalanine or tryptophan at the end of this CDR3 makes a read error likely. The CDR3 is CSAETSGGVWGSRSDTQYS. The CDR3 bases are TGCAGTGCTGAGACTAGCGGGGGGGTGTGGGGGAGTAGGTCAGATACGCAGTATTCT. This chain links TRBV20-1 with TRBJ2-3; 14 nucleotides agree with TRBD2. CDR1 is DFQATT and CDR2 is SNEGSKA in the germline V gene (reference sequence). The CDR3 totals 19 residues. V lost 5 bases and J lost 4; bases outside the gene matches: 17.

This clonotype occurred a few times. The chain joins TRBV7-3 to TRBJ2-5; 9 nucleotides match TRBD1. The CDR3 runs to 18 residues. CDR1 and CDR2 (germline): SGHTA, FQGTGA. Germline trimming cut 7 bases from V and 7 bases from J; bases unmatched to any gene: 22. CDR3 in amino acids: CASNRPPQGTGTALTQYF. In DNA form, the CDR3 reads TGTGCCAGCAACCGCCCCCCGCAGGGGACAGGGACCGCTTTGACCCAGTACTTC.

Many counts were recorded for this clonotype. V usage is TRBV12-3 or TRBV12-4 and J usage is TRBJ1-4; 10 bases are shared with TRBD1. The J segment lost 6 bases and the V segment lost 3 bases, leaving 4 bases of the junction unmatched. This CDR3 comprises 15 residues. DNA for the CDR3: TGTGCCAGCAGTTTCCATGGGACAGGGGATGAAAAACTGTTTTTT. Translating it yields CASSFHGTGDEKLFF.

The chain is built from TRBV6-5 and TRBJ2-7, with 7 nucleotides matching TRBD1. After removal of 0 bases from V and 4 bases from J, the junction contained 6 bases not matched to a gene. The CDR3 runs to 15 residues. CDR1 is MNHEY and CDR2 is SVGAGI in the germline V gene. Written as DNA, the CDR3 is TGTGCCAGCAGTTACTCGATGGCAGGGGGTTACGAGCAGTACTTC. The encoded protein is CASSYSMAGGYEQYF.

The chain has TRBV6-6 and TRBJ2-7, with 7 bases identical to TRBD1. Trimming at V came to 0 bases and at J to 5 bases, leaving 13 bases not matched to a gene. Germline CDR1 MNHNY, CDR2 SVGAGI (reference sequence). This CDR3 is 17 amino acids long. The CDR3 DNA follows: TGTGCCAGCAGTTACTCGACAGGGCAGGCCCCCTCTGACGAGCAGTACTTC. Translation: CASSYSTGQAPSDEQYF.